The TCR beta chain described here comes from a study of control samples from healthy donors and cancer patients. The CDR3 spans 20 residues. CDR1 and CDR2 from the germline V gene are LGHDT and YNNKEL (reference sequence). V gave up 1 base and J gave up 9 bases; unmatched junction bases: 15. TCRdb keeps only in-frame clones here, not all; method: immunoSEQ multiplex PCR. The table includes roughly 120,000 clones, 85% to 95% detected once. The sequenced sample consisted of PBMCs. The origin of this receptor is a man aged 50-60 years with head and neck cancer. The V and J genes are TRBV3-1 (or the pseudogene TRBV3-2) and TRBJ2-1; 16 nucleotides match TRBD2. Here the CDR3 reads CASSQGLPGLAGGQGGEQFF. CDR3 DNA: TGTGCCAGCAGCCAAGGACTACCGGGACTAGCGGGGGGGCAGGGCGGTGAGCAGTTCTTC.